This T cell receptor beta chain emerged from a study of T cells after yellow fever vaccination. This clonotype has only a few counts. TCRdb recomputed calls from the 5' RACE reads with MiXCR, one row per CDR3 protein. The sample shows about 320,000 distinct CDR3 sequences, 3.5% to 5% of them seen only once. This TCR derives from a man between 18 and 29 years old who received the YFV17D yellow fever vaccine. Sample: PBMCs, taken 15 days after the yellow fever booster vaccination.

The CDR3 DNA is TGTGCCAGCAGCTCCTCGGACCGGCCCTCCTACGAGCAGTACTTC. This codes for CASSSSDRPSYEQYF. The rearrangement links TRBV7-9 to TRBJ2-7, with D unclear. V lost 4 bases to trimming and J lost 0 bases, with 13 bases between them. This CDR3 region has 15 residues. Germline V lookup: CDR1 SEHNR, CDR2 FQNEAQ (reference sequence).